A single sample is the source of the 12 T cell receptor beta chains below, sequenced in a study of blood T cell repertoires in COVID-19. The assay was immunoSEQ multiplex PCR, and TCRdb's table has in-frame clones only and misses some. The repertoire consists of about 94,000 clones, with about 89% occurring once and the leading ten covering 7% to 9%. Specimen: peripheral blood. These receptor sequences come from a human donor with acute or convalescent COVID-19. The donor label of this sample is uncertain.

The CDR3 is CATSVDRGDEQYF. The CDR3 DNA sequence: TGTGCCACCAGCGTAGACAGGGGTGACGAGCAGTACTTC. This chain uses TRBV15 with TRBJ2-7; 8 nucleotides agree with TRBD1. V was clipped by 5 bases and J by 5 bases; unmatched bases: 5. The CDR3 has 13 residues. Per the germline V gene, CDR1 is LNHNV and CDR2 is YYDKDF (reference sequence).

Here the CDR3 reads CASSVGDGLGEQYF. CDR3 nucleotides: TGTGCCAGCAGTGTCGGAGACGGCCTCGGCGAGCAGTACTTC. The chain has TRBV2 and TRBJ2-7; D gene uncertain. The CDR3 is 14 amino acids. In germline, CDR1 is SNHLY, CDR2 FYNNEI. V was clipped by 4 bases and J by 6 bases, with 16 bases between them.

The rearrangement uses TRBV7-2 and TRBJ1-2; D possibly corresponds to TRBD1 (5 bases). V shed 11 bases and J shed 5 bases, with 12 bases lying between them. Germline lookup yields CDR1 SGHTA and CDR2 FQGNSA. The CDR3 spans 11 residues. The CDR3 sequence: CAAGGGYGYTF. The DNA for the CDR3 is TGTGCCGCGGGGGGAGGGTATGGCTACACCTTC. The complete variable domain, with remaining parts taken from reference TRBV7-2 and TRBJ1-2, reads GAGVSQSPSNKVTEKGKDVELRCDPISGHTALYWYRQSLGQGLEFLIYFQGNSAPDKSGLPSDRFSAERTGGSVSTLTIQRTQQEDSAVYLCAAGGGYGYTFGSGTRLTVV.

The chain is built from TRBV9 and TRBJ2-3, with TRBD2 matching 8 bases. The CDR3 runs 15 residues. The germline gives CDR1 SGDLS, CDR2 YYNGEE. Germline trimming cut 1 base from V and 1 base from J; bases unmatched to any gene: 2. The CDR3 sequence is CASSVTGGRTDTQYF. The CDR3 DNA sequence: TGTGCCAGCAGCGTAACGGGGGGGCGCACAGATACGCAGTATTTT.

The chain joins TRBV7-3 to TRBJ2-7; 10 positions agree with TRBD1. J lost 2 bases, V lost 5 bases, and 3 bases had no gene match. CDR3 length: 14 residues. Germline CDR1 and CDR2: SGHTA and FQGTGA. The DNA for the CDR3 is TGTGCCAGCAGCCAGACAGGGGGCGCCTACGAGCAGTACTTC. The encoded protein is CASSQTGGAYEQYF.

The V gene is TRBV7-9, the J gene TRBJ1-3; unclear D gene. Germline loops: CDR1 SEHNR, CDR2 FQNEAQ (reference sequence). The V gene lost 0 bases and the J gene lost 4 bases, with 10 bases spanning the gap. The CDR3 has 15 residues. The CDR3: CASSLAGGYGNTIYF. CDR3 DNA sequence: TGTGCCAGCAGCTTAGCGGGAGGGTACGGAAACACCATATATTTT.

CDR3 in amino acids: CASSELAGGQETQYF. In DNA form, the CDR3 reads TGTGCCAGCAGTGAATTGGCGGGGGGCCAAGAGACCCAGTACTTC. The chain carries TRBV25-1 and TRBJ2-5, with TRBD2 identical over 8 bases. J gave up 1 base and V 1 base, and 2 bases lay outside the gene matches. The germline CDR1 and CDR2 sequences are MGHDK and SYGVNS. This CDR3 has 15 residues.

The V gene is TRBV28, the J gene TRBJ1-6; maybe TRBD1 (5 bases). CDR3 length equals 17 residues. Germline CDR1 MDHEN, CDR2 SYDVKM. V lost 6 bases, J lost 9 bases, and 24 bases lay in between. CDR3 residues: CASRPPLGGRQSSPLHF. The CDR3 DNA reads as TGTGCCAGCAGACCCCCCTTGGGGGGAAGACAAAGTTCACCCCTCCACTTT. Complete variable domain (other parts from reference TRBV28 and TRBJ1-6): DVKVTQSSRYLVKRTGEKVFLECVQDMDHENMFWYRQDPGLGLRLIYFSYDVKMKEKGDIPEGYSVSREKKERFSLILESASTNQTSMYLCASRPPLGGRQSSPLHFGNGTRLTVT.

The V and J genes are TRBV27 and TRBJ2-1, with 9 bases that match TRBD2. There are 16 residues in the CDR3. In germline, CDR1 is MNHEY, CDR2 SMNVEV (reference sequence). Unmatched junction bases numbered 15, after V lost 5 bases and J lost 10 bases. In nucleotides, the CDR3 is TGTGCCAGCAGTCCGGGCGCGGGGGGGCCTACGAAGGAGCAGTTCTTC. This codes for CASSPGAGGPTKEQFF.

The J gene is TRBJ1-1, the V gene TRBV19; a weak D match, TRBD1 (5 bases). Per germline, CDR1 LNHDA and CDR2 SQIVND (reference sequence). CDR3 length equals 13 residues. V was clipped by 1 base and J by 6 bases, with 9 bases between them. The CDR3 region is CASSIAGGAEAFF. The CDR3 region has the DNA TGTGCCAGTAGTATAGCGGGGGGGGCTGAAGCTTTCTTT.

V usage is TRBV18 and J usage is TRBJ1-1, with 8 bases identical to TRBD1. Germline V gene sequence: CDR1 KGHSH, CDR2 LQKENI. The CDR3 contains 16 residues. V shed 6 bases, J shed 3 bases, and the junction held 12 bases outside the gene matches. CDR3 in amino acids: CASSKGQGTQDTEAFF. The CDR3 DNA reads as TGTGCCAGCTCCAAAGGACAGGGTACTCAGGACACTGAAGCTTTCTTT.

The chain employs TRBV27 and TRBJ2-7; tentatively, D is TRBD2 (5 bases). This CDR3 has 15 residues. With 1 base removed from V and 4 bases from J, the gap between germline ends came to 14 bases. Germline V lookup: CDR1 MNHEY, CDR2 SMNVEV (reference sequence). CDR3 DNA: TGTGCCAGCAGTTTATACGGGATCACTTTTTACGAGCAGTACTTC. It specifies CASSLYGITFYEQYF.